The 20 T cell receptor beta chains below come from one sample, sequenced in a study of cytomegalovirus exposure and HLA in healthy donors. Use of 60 Vbeta and 13 Jbeta primers characterized the PCR. TCRdb keeps only in-frame clones here, not all; method: immunoSEQ multiplex PCR. In the table there are approximately 100,000 clones, about 77% of which are singletons. Sequencing was carried out using PBMCs. These receptors came from a woman aged 18-35 years in good health and CMV-seropositive.

The chain joins TRBV6-5 to TRBJ2-7, with D tentatively TRBD1 (7 bases). This CDR3 is built from 15 residues. Germline V gene lookup returns CDR1 MNHEY and CDR2 SVGAGI. V was trimmed by 2 bases and J by 4 bases, leaving 15 bases between them. This chain's CDR3 is CASSYRGGGGYEQYF. The CDR3 DNA reads TGTGCCAGCAGTTACCGTGGAGGGGGCGGGTACGAGCAGTACTTC.

The rearrangement uses TRBV7-2 and TRBJ1-2; possibly TRBD1 for D (5 bases). The germline gives CDR1 SGHTA, CDR2 FQGNSA. The CDR3 extends over 15 amino acids. Trimming took 1 base from V and 5 from J, leaving 14 bases between them. CDR3 sequence reads: CASSLGSQGRYGYTF. CDR3 coding DNA: TGTGCCAGCAGCTTAGGGTCGCAGGGTCGATATGGCTACACCTTC. Filled out from reference TRBV7-2 and TRBJ1-2, the complete variable domain reads GAGVSQSPSNKVTEKGKDVELRCDPISGHTALYWYRQSLGQGLEFLIYFQGNSAPDKSGLPSDRFSAERTGGSVSTLTIQRTQQEDSAVYLCASSLGSQGRYGYTFGSGTRLTVV.

The chain joins TRBV29-1 to TRBJ2-1; 9 positions agree with TRBD2. Germline V gives CDR1 SQVTM, CDR2 ANQGSEA. The CDR3 contains 15 residues. Trimming cost V 3 bases and J 15 bases; bases outside gene matches: 18. The CDR3, as DNA: TGCAGCGTTGAGGATCTCCCATCTTTAGCGGGAGTATGGTTCTTC. Translating it yields CSVEDLPSLAGVWFF.

This clone was seen a handful of times. The chain has TRBV27 and TRBJ2-7, with TRBD1 matching 7 bases. Germline V gene lookup returns CDR1 MNHEY and CDR2 SMNVEV (reference sequence). The CDR3 has 15 residues. The ends lost 8 bases at V and 0 bases at J; junction bases unmatched: 10. The CDR3 here is CASGWTGSSSYEQYF. CDR3 DNA sequence: TGTGCCAGCGGATGGACAGGATCAAGCTCCTACGAGCAGTACTTC.

The J gene is TRBJ2-6, the V gene TRBV9; 8 bases fit TRBD1. Per the germline V gene, CDR1 is SGDLS and CDR2 is YYNGEE. V lost 6 bases, J lost 3 bases, and 5 bases stayed unmatched. The CDR3 extends over 15 amino acids. Here the CDR3 reads CASNRGIVGANVLTF. DNA of the CDR3: TGTGCCAGCAACAGGGGGATTGTTGGGGCCAACGTCCTGACTTTC.

This clone showed up just a few times. The CDR3 nucleotides read TGTGCCAGCAGCTTTTACGGGACAGGGAACACTGAAGCTTTCTTT. It specifies CASSFYGTGNTEAFF. The V gene is TRBV7-2, the J gene TRBJ1-1, with 8 bases that match TRBD1. J lost 1 base, V lost 3 bases, and 4 bases had no gene match. In germline, CDR1 is SGHTA, CDR2 FQGNSA. The CDR3 contains 15 residues.

This clone appeared once. The chain links TRBV5-1 to TRBJ2-7, with 13 bases aligning to TRBD2. The CDR3 sequence is 18 residues long. Trimming removed 4 bases from V and 4 bases from J; junction bases left unmatched: 14. The germline V gene has CDR1 SGHRS and CDR2 YFSETQ. CDR3 DNA: TGCGCCAGCAGCCCTGGGACTAGCGGGATCAGCGGTCGGTACGAGCAGTACTTC. Translated, it gives CASSPGTSGISGRYEQYF.

V usage is TRBV5-4 and J usage is TRBJ2-5; 12 bases line up with TRBD2. CDR1 is SGHNT and CDR2 is YYREEE in the germline V gene (reference sequence). J gave up 3 bases and V 1 base, and 1 base lay outside the gene matches. This CDR3 has 15 residues. The CDR3 nucleotides read TGTGCCAGCAGCTTGAGACTAGCGGGGGAAGAGACCCAGTACTTC. The encoded protein is CASSLRLAGEETQYF.

Only one count was recorded for this clone. The chain joins TRBV11-2 to TRBJ2-1; perhaps TRBD2 as D (5 bases). CDR3 length equals 14 residues. The V gene lost 8 bases and the J gene lost 0 bases, with 11 bases spanning the gap. Per the germline V gene, CDR1 is SGHAT and CDR2 is FQNNGV. The CDR3 loop reads CASAGVSSYNEQFF. CDR3 coding DNA: TGTGCCAGCGCCGGGGTCAGCTCCTACAATGAGCAGTTCTTC.

The CDR3 coding sequence is TGTGCCAGCAGTCCTTGGACAGGGGAGGGCAATCAGCCCCAGCATTTT. It is translated as CASSPWTGEGNQPQHF. V gene TRBV28 combines with J gene TRBJ1-5; 9 nucleotides agree with TRBD1. The CDR3 covers 16 residues. Germline CDR1 reads MDHEN; CDR2 reads SYDVKM. The V gene end was trimmed by 5 bases and the J gene end by 2 bases; junction bases not matched to a gene: 7.

The chain employs TRBV2 and TRBJ1-2, with D unresolved. V lost 3 bases and J lost 13, with 12 bases in between. Germline CDR1 reads SNHLY; CDR2 reads FYNNEI. The CDR3 length is 11 residues. DNA of the CDR3: TGTGCCAGCAGTGATGGGCTGGTGGGCACCTTC. It encodes CASSDGLVGTF.

This clone occurred a few times. This chain links TRBV11-3 with TRBJ1-3; D is uncertain. This CDR3 is built from 13 residues. V was cut by 2 bases and J by 4 bases, with 6 bases left in between. Germline CDR1 reads SGHNT; CDR2 reads YENEEA. In nucleotides, the CDR3 is TGTGCCAGCAGCTTATCTACCGGAAACACCATATATTTT. This sequence encodes CASSLSTGNTIYF.

The chain employs TRBV7-2 and TRBJ2-7; 11 bases fit TRBD2. V shed 8 bases, J shed 9 bases, and the junction held 24 bases outside the gene matches. Germline values: CDR1 SGHTA, CDR2 FQGNSA. The CDR3 is made up of 18 amino acids. CDR3 DNA: TGTGCCAGCGGGGCAGACCCTTTTGGCAGTAGCGGGAGGGCCCGGCAGTACTTC. This sequence encodes CASGADPFGSSGRARQYF.

The chain couples TRBV27 to TRBJ1-5; 7 positions match TRBD1. The CDR3 spans 13 residues. The V and J ends lost 8 bases and 2 bases, in that order; junction bases with no gene match: 3. Germline V lookup: CDR1 MNHEY, CDR2 SMNVEV (reference sequence). For the CDR3, the DNA is TGTGCCAGCCGGACAGGCCGCAATCAGCCCCAGCATTTT. Encoded protein: CASRTGRNQPQHF.

The CDR3 is CSVEVRDSSYEQYF. The CDR3 nucleotides are TGCAGCGTTGAAGTCCGGGACAGCTCCTACGAGCAGTACTTC. The rearrangement uses TRBV29-1 and TRBJ2-5, with 7 bases identical to TRBD1. The J call is uncertain, as TRBJ2-7 better fits the DNA end. The V gene's germline CDR1 is SQVTM and CDR2 ANQGSEA. The CDR3 loop spans 14 amino acids.

This chain joins TRBV28 and TRBJ1-2; 7 nucleotides align to TRBD1. V lost 5 bases to trimming and J lost 5 bases; unmatched junction nucleotides: 11. Germline V gives CDR1 MDHEN, CDR2 SYDVKM. The CDR3 is 15 amino acids. The CDR3, as DNA: TGTGCCAGCAGTCTACGACAGGGTAGGGTGTATGGCTACACCTTC. Amino acid sequence: CASSLRQGRVYGYTF.

The chain has TRBV5-6 and TRBJ2-5, with unresolved D. The germline V gene has CDR1 SGHDT and CDR2 YYEEEE. This CDR3 contains 15 residues. The ends were cut back, 4 bases at V and 5 bases at J, with 18 bases in the middle. Written as DNA, the CDR3 is TGTGCCAGCAGCCAGACCCCGGGTGTGAGGGAGACCCAGTACTTC. Translating gives CASSQTPGVRETQYF.

The chain carries TRBV2 and TRBJ1-2, with a possible D match to TRBD1 (6 bases). The V gene lost 8 bases and the J gene lost 4 bases, with 17 bases spanning the gap. Germline V gives CDR1 SNHLY, CDR2 FYNNEI. The CDR3 has 14 amino acids. The CDR3 region is CASREEQGPYGYTF. The CDR3 bases are TGTGCCAGCCGGGAGGAACAGGGCCCCTATGGCTACACCTTC.

The rearrangement uses TRBV10-3 and TRBJ2-5; D perhaps matches TRBD2 (6 bases). The CDR3 has 14 amino acids. The germline gives CDR1 ENHRY, CDR2 SYGVKD. V lost 4 bases, J lost 2 bases, and 11 bases lay in between. The DNA of the CDR3 is TGTGCCATCAGTGGCGCCGGGACTCAAGAGACCCAGTACTTC. It specifies CAISGAGTQETQYF.

This clone has a handful of counts. The gene calls are TRBV9 and TRBJ2-1; 7 bases map to TRBD2. V was pared by 6 bases and J by 8 bases, with 5 bases of the junction left unmatched. CDR3 length equals 12 residues. Germline V lookup: CDR1 SGDLS, CDR2 YYNGEE. The CDR3 spells CASTTAGDEQFF. Written as DNA, the CDR3 is TGTGCCAGCACCACGGCGGGGGATGAGCAGTTCTTC.